A selection of T cell receptor beta chains follows, all from one sample in a study of shared clonotypes between healthy human individuals. Measured with immunoSEQ multiplex PCR; TCRdb has only the in-frame clones, and not every one. This table has over 1.4 million clones, 96% appearing once. Input material: naive CD4+ T cells sorted from blood. These receptors were collected from a man aged 30 to 45 in good health. Each CDR3 is given with its conserved first and last residue. D genes are given only for firm matches. Not every row has a clone size; where given, it reads once, few, many or a size class.

J gene: TRBJ1-1
clone size: once
V gene: TRBV7-9
D gene: TRBD1
CDR3 DNA: TGTGCCAGCAGCGCGGGACAGCACACTGAAGCTTTCTTT
CDR3 protein: CASSAGQHTEAFF

J gene: TRBJ1-1
clone size: NA
V gene: TRBV28
D gene: NA
CDR3 DNA: TGTGCCAGCAGTTTAGTCAGGGTCACTGAAGCTTTCTTT
CDR3 protein: CASSLVRVTEAFF

J gene: TRBJ2-1
clone size: NA
V gene: TRBV6-5
D gene: TRBD2
CDR3 DNA: TGTGCCAGCAGGACTACCGGGACTAGCGGGAAAGAGCAGTTCTTC
CDR3 protein: CASRTTGTSGKEQFF

J gene: TRBJ2-7
clone size: NA
V gene: TRBV10-1
D gene: NA
CDR3 DNA: TGCGCCAGCAGTGAGTCAGTGGGATCTGGGCAGTACTTC
CDR3 protein: CASSESVGSGQYF

J gene: TRBJ2-1
clone size: NA
V gene: TRBV7-6
D gene: TRBD2
CDR3 DNA: TGTGCCAGCAGCTTCCCTTTTAGCACTAGCGGCCCCACGCAGTTCTTC
CDR3 protein: CASSFPFSTSGPTQFF

J gene: TRBJ2-7
clone size: NA
V gene: TRBV13
D gene: NA
CDR3 DNA: TGTGCCAGCAGCTTACAAGGGTTCAGGGGACACGAGCAGTACTTC
CDR3 protein: CASSLQGFRGHEQYF

J gene: TRBJ1-1
clone size: NA
V gene: TRBV29-1
D gene: TRBD1
CDR3 DNA: TGCAGCGTTGAAGGACAGGGGTGGATCGACAATGTTTTCTTT
CDR3 protein: CSVEGQGWIDNVFF

J gene: TRBJ2-1
clone size: NA
V gene: TRBV7-2
D gene: NA
CDR3 DNA: TGTGCCAGCAGCTTAGTTTTTTCCAATGAGCAGTTCTTC
CDR3 protein: CASSLVFSNEQFF

J gene: TRBJ1-1
clone size: NA
V gene: TRBV5-4
D gene: NA
CDR3 DNA: TGTGCCAGCAGCTTGGCCGGACATGTGCGCACTGAAGCTTTCTTT
CDR3 protein: CASSLAGHVRTEAFF

J gene: TRBJ2-7
clone size: once
V gene: TRBV5-6
D gene: TRBD2
CDR3 DNA: TGTGCCAGCAGCTTGAATGGGCTAGCGGACGAGCAGTACTTC
CDR3 protein: CASSLNGLADEQYF

J gene: TRBJ2-3
clone size: NA
V gene: TRBV9
D gene: NA
CDR3 DNA: TGTGCCAGCAGCGCCGTCCCCGCGGGGACAGATACGCAGTATTTT
CDR3 protein: CASSAVPAGTDTQYF

J gene: TRBJ1-5
clone size: NA
V gene: TRBV19
D gene: TRBD1
CDR3 DNA: TGTGCCAGTAGAGGGGACAGGGGAAGCAATCAGCCCCAGCATTTT
CDR3 protein: CASRGDRGSNQPQHF

J gene: TRBJ2-3
clone size: NA
V gene: TRBV18
D gene: TRBD1
CDR3 DNA: TGTGCCAGCCAAGGACAGGGAATAGATACGCAGTATTTT
CDR3 protein: CASQGQGIDTQYF

J gene: TRBJ2-1
clone size: NA
V gene: TRBV10-1
D gene: NA
CDR3 DNA: TGCGCCAGCAGTACCTCTCTAACTAACAATGAGCAGTTCTTC
CDR3 protein: CASSTSLTNNEQFF

J gene: TRBJ2-3
clone size: NA
V gene: TRBV6-6
D gene: TRBD2
CDR3 DNA: TGTGCGTCGGGGGGGAAATTGGATACGCAGTATTTT
CDR3 protein: CASGGKLDTQYF

J gene: TRBJ2-3
clone size: NA
V gene: TRBV5-6
D gene: NA
CDR3 DNA: TGTGCCAGCAGCTCGGAACTAGTCACAGATACGCAGTATTTT
CDR3 protein: CASSSELVTDTQYF

J gene: TRBJ2-2
clone size: NA
V gene: TRBV6-5
D gene: NA
CDR3 DNA: TGTGCCACGGAGCGTAGGACTCTGAACACCGGGGAGCTGTTTTTT
CDR3 protein: CATERRTLNTGELFF

J gene: TRBJ2-2
clone size: NA
V gene: TRBV10-1
D gene: NA
CDR3 DNA: TGCGCCAGCACGGGTGGAACCCCTAACACCGGGGAGCTGTTTTTT
CDR3 protein: CASTGGTPNTGELFF

J gene: TRBJ2-3
clone size: NA
V gene: TRBV5-1
D gene: NA
CDR3 DNA: TGCGCCAGCAGCGCGCCTGGGGGGCACTTCACAGATACGCAGTATTTT
CDR3 protein: CASSAPGGHFTDTQYF

J gene: TRBJ2-7
clone size: NA
V gene: TRBV6-4
D gene: NA
CDR3 DNA: TGTGCCAGCAGTTCCCATCGAGGGGACGAGCAGTACTTC
CDR3 protein: CASSSHRGDEQYF

J gene: TRBJ2-7
clone size: NA
V gene: TRBV5-6
D gene: NA
CDR3 DNA: TGTGCCAGCAGCTTGGAAGAGGGGACCTACGAGCAGTACTTC
CDR3 protein: CASSLEEGTYEQYF

J gene: TRBJ2-7
clone size: NA
V gene: TRBV6-6
D gene: NA
CDR3 DNA: TGTGCCAGCAGCTATGATAGGCCACCCTACGAGCAGTACTTC
CDR3 protein: CASSYDRPPYEQYF

J gene: TRBJ2-3
clone size: few
V gene: TRBV11-2
D gene: NA
CDR3 DNA: TGTGCCAGCGGCACAGATACGCAGTATTTT
CDR3 protein: CASGTDTQYF

J gene: TRBJ2-5
clone size: NA
V gene: TRBV29-1
D gene: NA
CDR3 DNA: TGCAGCGTTGAACTGTTATTCACAAAGACCCAGTACTTC
CDR3 protein: CSVELLFTKTQYF

J gene: TRBJ2-2
clone size: once
V gene: TRBV7-8
D gene: NA
CDR3 DNA: TGTGCCAGCAGCCCTAACTTGGGTCTCAACACCGGGGAGCTGTTTTTT
CDR3 protein: CASSPNLGLNTGELFF

J gene: TRBJ2-4
clone size: few
V gene: TRBV6-5
D gene: TRBD1
CDR3 DNA: TGTGCCAGCAGTTTCGGGACAGCCGAAAACATTCAGTACTTC
CDR3 protein: CASSFGTAENIQYF

J gene: TRBJ2-1
clone size: NA
V gene: TRBV27
D gene: TRBD2
CDR3 DNA: TGTGCCAGCAGTTCACTATCCCTTCTAGCGGGAGGGCCGAATGAGCAGTTCTTC
CDR3 protein: CASSSLSLLAGGPNEQFF

J gene: TRBJ2-7
clone size: NA
V gene: TRBV11-2
D gene: TRBD1
CDR3 DNA: TGTGCCAGCAGCTTCCGACAGGGGGCTTACGAGCAGTACTTC
CDR3 protein: CASSFRQGAYEQYF

J gene: TRBJ2-2
clone size: NA
V gene: TRBV28
D gene: TRBD2
CDR3 DNA: TGTGCCAGCAGTTTATGGGGACTAGCGGGAGGGCCAACTAACACCGGGGAGCTGTTTTTT
CDR3 protein: CASSLWGLAGGPTNTGELFF

J gene: TRBJ2-1
clone size: NA
V gene: TRBV6-5
D gene: NA
CDR3 DNA: TGTGCCACTCAAAGGGCAGGTACATACAATGAGCAGTTCTTC
CDR3 protein: CATQRAGTYNEQFF

J gene: TRBJ2-3
clone size: NA
V gene: TRBV9
D gene: TRBD2
CDR3 DNA: TGTGCCAGCAGCTTCCGACTAGCGGGAGATATGGGTACGCAGTATTTT
CDR3 protein: CASSFRLAGDMGTQYF

J gene: TRBJ2-7
clone size: NA
V gene: TRBV28
D gene: NA
CDR3 DNA: TGTGCCAGCAGTTGGGGCCTCTCCTACGAGCAGTACTTC
CDR3 protein: CASSWGLSYEQYF

J gene: TRBJ2-5
clone size: NA
V gene: TRBV18
D gene: TRBD1
CDR3 DNA: TGTGCCAGCTCACCACCCCGCCTCGACAGGGTTGCGGAGACCCAGTACTTC
CDR3 protein: CASSPPRLDRVAETQYF

J gene: TRBJ2-7
clone size: NA
V gene: TRBV19
D gene: NA
CDR3 DNA: TGTGCCAGTAGTAACGAAAGGTACGAGCAGTACTTC
CDR3 protein: CASSNERYEQYF

J gene: TRBJ2-2
clone size: NA
V gene: TRBV14
D gene: NA
CDR3 DNA: TGTGCCAGCAGCCAAAGCGGCGCGAACACCGGGGAGCTGTTTTTT
CDR3 protein: CASSQSGANTGELFF

J gene: TRBJ2-2
clone size: NA
V gene: TRBV10-3
D gene: TRBD1
CDR3 DNA: TGTGCCATCAGTGAGTCTAGGTGGGACAGCGCCCCCGGGGAGCTGTTTTTT
CDR3 protein: CAISESRWDSAPGELFF

J gene: TRBJ2-7
clone size: NA
V gene: TRBV12-5
D gene: NA
CDR3 DNA: TGTGCTAGTGGTTTGATTCGGGGGGCGGAGGAGCAGTACTTC
CDR3 protein: CASGLIRGAEEQYF

J gene: TRBJ2-7
clone size: NA
V gene: TRBV25-1
D gene: NA
CDR3 DNA: TGTGCCAGCGGCGGGGTTAGCTCCTACGAGCAGTACTTC
CDR3 protein: CASGGVSSYEQYF

J gene: TRBJ1-1
clone size: NA
V gene: TRBV28
D gene: NA
CDR3 DNA: TGTGCCAGCAGTTTCCCCACACCTGGGGAAACTGAAGCTTTCTTT
CDR3 protein: CASSFPTPGETEAFF

J gene: TRBJ1-5
clone size: NA
V gene: TRBV5-1
D gene: NA
CDR3 DNA: TGCGCCAGCAGCTTGGCAGGGCCCAATCAGCCCCAGCATTTT
CDR3 protein: CASSLAGPNQPQHF

J gene: TRBJ1-5
clone size: NA
V gene: TRBV15
D gene: NA
CDR3 DNA: TGTGCCACCAGCAGAGCGCCAGGAGACAATCAGCCCCAGCATTTT
CDR3 protein: CATSRAPGDNQPQHF

J gene: TRBJ2-3
clone size: NA
V gene: TRBV11-3
D gene: NA
CDR3 DNA: TGTGCCAGCAGTCTAGGGGGGAGCACAGATACGCAGTATTTT
CDR3 protein: CASSLGGSTDTQYF

J gene: TRBJ2-1
clone size: NA
V gene: TRBV7-9
D gene: NA
CDR3 DNA: TGTGCCAGCAGCCGAATGGGACCATACAATGAGCAGTTCTTC
CDR3 protein: CASSRMGPYNEQFF

J gene: TRBJ2-7
clone size: once
V gene: TRBV29-1
D gene: TRBD2
CDR3 DNA: TGCAGCGTTGGCGGGACTAGCGGGCCCTACGAGCAGTACTTC
CDR3 protein: CSVGGTSGPYEQYF

J gene: TRBJ2-7
clone size: NA
V gene: TRBV18
D gene: NA
CDR3 DNA: TGTGCCAGCTCACAAAATAGCGGAACCTACGAGCAGTACTTC
CDR3 protein: CASSQNSGTYEQYF

J gene: TRBJ2-1
clone size: NA
V gene: TRBV18
D gene: TRBD2
CDR3 DNA: TGTGCCAGCTCACCCCTGGGACTAGCGGGAAGGTATGAGCAGTTCTTC
CDR3 protein: CASSPLGLAGRYEQFF

J gene: TRBJ1-2
clone size: NA
V gene: TRBV6-5
D gene: NA
CDR3 DNA: TGTGCCAGCAGTGACTCATCGGGACCTTATGGCTACACCTTC
CDR3 protein: CASSDSSGPYGYTF

J gene: TRBJ2-5
clone size: NA
V gene: TRBV7-3
D gene: NA
CDR3 DNA: TGTGCCAGCAGCCGATCAAACCAAGAGACCCAGTACTTC
CDR3 protein: CASSRSNQETQYF

J gene: TRBJ2-1
clone size: NA
V gene: TRBV5-1
D gene: NA
CDR3 DNA: TGCGCCAGCAGCGTGGACCGTAACTACAATGAGCAGTTCTTC
CDR3 protein: CASSVDRNYNEQFF

J gene: TRBJ2-2
clone size: NA
V gene: TRBV19
D gene: NA
CDR3 DNA: TGTGCCAGTAGGCAGGGGAACGGGGAGCTGTTTTTT
CDR3 protein: CASRQGNGELFF

J gene: TRBJ2-1
clone size: NA
V gene: TRBV2
D gene: TRBD2
CDR3 DNA: TGTGCCAGCACCTTAGTAGGACTAGCGCTGTTCTTC
CDR3 protein: CASTLVGLALFF

J gene: TRBJ2-1
clone size: once
V gene: TRBV5-1
D gene: NA
CDR3 DNA: TGCGCCAGCAGCGGGGGGAGTATGAACAATGAGCAGTTCTTC
CDR3 protein: CASSGGSMNNEQFF

J gene: TRBJ2-2
clone size: NA
V gene: TRBV29-1
D gene: NA
CDR3 DNA: TGCAGCGTAACGACAATCGCGAACACCTGGGAGCTGTTTTTT
CDR3 protein: CSVTTIANTWELFF

J gene: TRBJ1-1
clone size: NA
V gene: TRBV7-3
D gene: TRBD1
CDR3 DNA: TGTGCCAGCAGCTCGGGACAGGGTGACACTGAAGCTTTCTTT
CDR3 protein: CASSSGQGDTEAFF

J gene: TRBJ2-7
clone size: NA
V gene: TRBV30
D gene: TRBD2
CDR3 DNA: TGTGCCTGGAGGCGGCTAACGGCGGGAGGTCCCTACGAGCAGTACTTC
CDR3 protein: CAWRRLTAGGPYEQYF

J gene: TRBJ2-7
clone size: NA
V gene: TRBV7-9
D gene: NA
CDR3 DNA: TGTGCCAGCAGCTCCGGAAGGGCCGGGAACGAGCAGTACTTC
CDR3 protein: CASSSGRAGNEQYF

J gene: TRBJ1-3
clone size: NA
V gene: TRBV29-1
D gene: NA
CDR3 DNA: TGCAGCGTTGAGGAAACAGTTGGAAACACCATATATTTT
CDR3 protein: CSVEETVGNTIYF

J gene: TRBJ2-3
clone size: once
V gene: TRBV10-2
D gene: NA
CDR3 DNA: TGCGCCGCAAAAGTATCTAGCACAGATACGCAGTATTTT
CDR3 protein: CAAKVSSTDTQYF

J gene: TRBJ2-7
clone size: NA
V gene: TRBV7-9
D gene: NA
CDR3 DNA: TGTGCCAGCAGCTTCGGACGGAGTTACGAGCAGTACTTC
CDR3 protein: CASSFGRSYEQYF